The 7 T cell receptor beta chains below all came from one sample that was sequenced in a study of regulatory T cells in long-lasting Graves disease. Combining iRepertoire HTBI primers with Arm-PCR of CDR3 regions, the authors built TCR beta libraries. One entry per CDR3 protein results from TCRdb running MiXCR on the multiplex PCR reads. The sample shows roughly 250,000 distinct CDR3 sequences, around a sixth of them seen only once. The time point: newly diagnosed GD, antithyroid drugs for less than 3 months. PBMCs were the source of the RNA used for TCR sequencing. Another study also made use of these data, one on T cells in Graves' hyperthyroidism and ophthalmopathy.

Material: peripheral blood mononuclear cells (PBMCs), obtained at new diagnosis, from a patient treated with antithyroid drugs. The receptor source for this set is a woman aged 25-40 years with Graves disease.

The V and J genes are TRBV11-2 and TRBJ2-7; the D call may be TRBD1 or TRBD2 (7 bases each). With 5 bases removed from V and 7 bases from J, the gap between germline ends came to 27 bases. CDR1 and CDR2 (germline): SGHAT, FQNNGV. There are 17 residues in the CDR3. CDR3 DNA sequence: TGTGCCAGCAGCCCCGAGTTAATGCCAGGGGGGGGTGGGGAGCAGTACTTC. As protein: CASSPELMPGGGGEQYF.

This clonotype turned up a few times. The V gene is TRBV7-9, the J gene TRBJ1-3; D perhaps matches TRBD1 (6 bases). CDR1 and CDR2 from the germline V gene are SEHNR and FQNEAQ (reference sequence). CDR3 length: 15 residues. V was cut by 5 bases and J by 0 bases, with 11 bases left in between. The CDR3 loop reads CASSEQGHSGNTIYF. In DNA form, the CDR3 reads TGTGCCAGCAGCGAACAGGGCCACTCTGGAAACACCATATATTTT. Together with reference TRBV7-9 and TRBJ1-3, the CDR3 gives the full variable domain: DTGVSQNPRHKITKRGQNVTFRCDPISEHNRLYWYRQTLGQGPEFLTYFQNEAQLEKSRLLSDRFSAERPKGSFSTLEIQRTEQGDSAMYLCASSEQGHSGNTIYFGEGSWLTVV.

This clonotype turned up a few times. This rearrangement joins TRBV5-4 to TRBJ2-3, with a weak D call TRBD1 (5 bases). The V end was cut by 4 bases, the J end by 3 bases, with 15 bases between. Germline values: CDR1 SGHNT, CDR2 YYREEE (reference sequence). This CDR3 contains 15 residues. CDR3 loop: CASSKDPKGTDTQYF. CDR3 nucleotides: TGTGCCAGCAGCAAGGACCCGAAGGGGACAGATACGCAGTATTTT.

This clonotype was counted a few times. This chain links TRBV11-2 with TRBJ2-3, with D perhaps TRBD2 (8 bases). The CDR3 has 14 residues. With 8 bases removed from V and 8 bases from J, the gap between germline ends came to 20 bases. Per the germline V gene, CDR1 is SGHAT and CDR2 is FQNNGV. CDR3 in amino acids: CASLDRAGGVTQYF. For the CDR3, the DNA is TGTGCCAGCCTCGACAGGGCGGGGGGAGTTACGCAGTATTTT. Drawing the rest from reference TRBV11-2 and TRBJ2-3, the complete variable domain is EAGVAQSPRYKIIEKRQSVAFWCNPISGHATLYWYQQILGQGPKLLIQFQNNGVVDDSQLPKDRFSAERLKGVDSTLKIQPAKLEDSAVYLCASLDRAGGVTQYFGPGTRLTVL.

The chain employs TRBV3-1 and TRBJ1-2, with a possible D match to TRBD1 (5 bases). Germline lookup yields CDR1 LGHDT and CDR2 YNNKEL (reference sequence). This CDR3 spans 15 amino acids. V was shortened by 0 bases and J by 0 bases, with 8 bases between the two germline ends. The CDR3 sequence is CASSQEGRANYGYTF. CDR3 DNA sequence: TGTGCCAGCAGCCAAGAGGGCAGGGCTAACTATGGCTACACCTTC.

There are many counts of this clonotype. CDR3 loop: CASSILGEQYF. Written as DNA, the CDR3 is TGCGCCAGCAGCATCCTTGGCGAGCAGTACTTC. This chain links TRBV5-1 with TRBJ2-7; D not resolved. Germline V gene data show CDR1 as SGHRS and CDR2 as YFSETQ. V dropped 4 bases and J dropped 6 bases, with 8 bases sitting between them. The CDR3 has 11 residues.

The CDR3, as DNA: TGTGCCAGTGGGGCAGGGAGACTAGGAATGAACACTGAAGCTTTCTTT. Translation: CASGAGRLGMNTEAFF. The chain has TRBV19 and TRBJ1-1, with D perhaps matching TRBD1 (5 bases). CDR3 length: 16 amino acids. V shed 8 bases and J shed 0 bases, with 19 bases lying between them. CDR1 and CDR2 from the germline V gene are LNHDA and SQIVND (reference sequence).